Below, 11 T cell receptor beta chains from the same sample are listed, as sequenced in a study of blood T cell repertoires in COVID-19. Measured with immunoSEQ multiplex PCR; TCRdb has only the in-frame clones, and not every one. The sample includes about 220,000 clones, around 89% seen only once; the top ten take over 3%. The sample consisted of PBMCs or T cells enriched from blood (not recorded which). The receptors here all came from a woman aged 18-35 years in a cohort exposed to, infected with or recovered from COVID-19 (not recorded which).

The CDR3 loop is CASSIGAGQGSEAFF. CDR3 sequence (DNA): TGTGCCAGTAGTATTGGTGCGGGACAGGGTTCTGAAGCTTTCTTT. The chain has TRBV19 and TRBJ1-1; 9 bases are shared with TRBD1. CDR3 size: 15 residues. After removal of 3 bases from V and 6 bases from J, the junction contained 8 bases not matched to a gene. Germline V gene sequence: CDR1 LNHDA, CDR2 SQIVND (reference sequence).

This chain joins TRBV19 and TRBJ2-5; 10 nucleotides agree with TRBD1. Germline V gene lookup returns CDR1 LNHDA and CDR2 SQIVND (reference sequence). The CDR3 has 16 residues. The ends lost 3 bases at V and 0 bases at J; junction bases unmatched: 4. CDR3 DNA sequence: TGTGCCAGTAGTATTCGCGGGACAGGGGACCAAGAGACCCAGTACTTC. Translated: CASSIRGTGDQETQYF.

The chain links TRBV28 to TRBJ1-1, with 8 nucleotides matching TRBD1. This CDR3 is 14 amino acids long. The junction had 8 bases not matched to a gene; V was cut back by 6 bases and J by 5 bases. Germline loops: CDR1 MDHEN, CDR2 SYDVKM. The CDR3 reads CASSPGQGGTEAFF. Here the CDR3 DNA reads TGTGCCAGCAGCCCTGGACAGGGAGGAACTGAAGCTTTCTTT.

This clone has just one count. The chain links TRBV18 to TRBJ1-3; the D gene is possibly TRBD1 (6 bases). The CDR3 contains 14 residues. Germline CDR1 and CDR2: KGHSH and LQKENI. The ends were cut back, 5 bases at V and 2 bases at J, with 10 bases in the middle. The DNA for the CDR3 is TGTGCCAGCTCAACAGGGATGCCTGGAAACACCATATATTTT. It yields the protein CASSTGMPGNTIYF.

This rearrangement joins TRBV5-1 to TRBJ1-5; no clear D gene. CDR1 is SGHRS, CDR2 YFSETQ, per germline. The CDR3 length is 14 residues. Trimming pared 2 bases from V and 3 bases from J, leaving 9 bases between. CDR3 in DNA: TGCGCCAGCAGCTTCTCACACACCAATCAGCCCCAGCATTTT. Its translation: CASSFSHTNQPQHF.

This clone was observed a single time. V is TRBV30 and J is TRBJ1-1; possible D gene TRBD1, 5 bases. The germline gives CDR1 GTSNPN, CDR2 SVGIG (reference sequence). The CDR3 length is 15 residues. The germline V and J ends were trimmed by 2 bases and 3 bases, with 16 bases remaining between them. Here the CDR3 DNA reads TGTGCCTGGAGTATTACAGACAGAAGGGACACTGAAGCTTTCTTT. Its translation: CAWSITDRRDTEAFF. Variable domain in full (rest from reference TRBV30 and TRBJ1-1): SQTIHQWPATLVQPVGSPLSLECTVEGTSNPNLYWYRQAAGRGLQLLFYSVGIGQISSEVPQNLSASRPQDRQFILSSKKLLLSDSGFYLCAWSITDRRDTEAFFGQGTRLTVV.

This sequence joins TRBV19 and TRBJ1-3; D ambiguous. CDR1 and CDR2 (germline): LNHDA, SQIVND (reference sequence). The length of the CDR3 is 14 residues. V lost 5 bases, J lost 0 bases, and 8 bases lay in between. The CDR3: CASSPEHSGNTIYF. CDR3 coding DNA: TGTGCCAGTAGTCCCGAGCACTCTGGAAACACCATATATTTT.

This CDR3 reads CASSIGQQSTEAFF. CDR3 DNA sequence: TGTGCCAGCAGCATAGGACAGCAGAGCACTGAAGCTTTCTTT. This rearrangement joins TRBV7-9 to TRBJ1-1; D perhaps matches TRBD1 (6 bases). The V gene's germline CDR1 is SEHNR and CDR2 FQNEAQ (reference sequence). V was pared by 5 bases and J by 4 bases, with 14 bases between. The CDR3 extends over 14 amino acids.

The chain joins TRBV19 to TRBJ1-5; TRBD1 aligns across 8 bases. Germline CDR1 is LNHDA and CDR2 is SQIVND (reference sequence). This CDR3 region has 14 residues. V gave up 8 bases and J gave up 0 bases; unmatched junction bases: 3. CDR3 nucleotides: TGTGCCAGTGGGACAGGTCTTAGCAATCAGCCCCAGCATTTT. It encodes CASGTGLSNQPQHF.

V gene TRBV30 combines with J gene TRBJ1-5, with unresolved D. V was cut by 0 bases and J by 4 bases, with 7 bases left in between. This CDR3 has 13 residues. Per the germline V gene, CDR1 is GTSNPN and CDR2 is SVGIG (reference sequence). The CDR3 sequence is CAWSVAGNQPQHF. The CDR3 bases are TGTGCCTGGAGTGTGGCAGGTAATCAGCCCCAGCATTTT.

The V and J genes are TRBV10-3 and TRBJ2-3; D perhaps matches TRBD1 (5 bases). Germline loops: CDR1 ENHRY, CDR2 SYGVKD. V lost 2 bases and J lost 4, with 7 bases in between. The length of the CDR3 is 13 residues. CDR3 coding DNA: TGTGCCATCAGTGAGAGGGGTCCAGATACGCAGTATTTT. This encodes CAISERGPDTQYF.